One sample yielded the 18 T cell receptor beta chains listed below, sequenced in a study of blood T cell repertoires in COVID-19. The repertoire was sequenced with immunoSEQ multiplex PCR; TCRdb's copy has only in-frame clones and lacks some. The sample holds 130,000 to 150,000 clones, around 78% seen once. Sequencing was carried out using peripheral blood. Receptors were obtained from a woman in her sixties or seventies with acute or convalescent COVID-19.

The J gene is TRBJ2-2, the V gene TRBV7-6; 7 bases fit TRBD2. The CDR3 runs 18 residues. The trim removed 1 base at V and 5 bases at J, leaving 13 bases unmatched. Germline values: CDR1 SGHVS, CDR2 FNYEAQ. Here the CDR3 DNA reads TGTGCCAGCAGCTTAGGCCGGTCCGGGACTAATCCAACCGGGGAGCTGTTTTTT. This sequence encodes CASSLGRSGTNPTGELFF.

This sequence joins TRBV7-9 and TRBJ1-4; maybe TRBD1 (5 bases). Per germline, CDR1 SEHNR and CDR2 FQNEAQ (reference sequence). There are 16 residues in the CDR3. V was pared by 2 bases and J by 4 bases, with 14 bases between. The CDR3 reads CASSLLDSFRNEKLFF. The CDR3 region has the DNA TGTGCCAGCAGCTTACTCGACAGTTTCCGTAATGAAAAACTGTTTTTT.

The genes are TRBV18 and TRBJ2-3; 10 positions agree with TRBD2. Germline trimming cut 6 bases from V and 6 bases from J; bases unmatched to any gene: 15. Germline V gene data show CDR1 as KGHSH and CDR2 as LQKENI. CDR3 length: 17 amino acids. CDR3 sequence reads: CASSRTSGGARADTQYF. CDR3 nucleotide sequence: TGTGCCAGCTCCCGGACTAGCGGAGGCGCCCGGGCCGATACGCAGTATTTT.

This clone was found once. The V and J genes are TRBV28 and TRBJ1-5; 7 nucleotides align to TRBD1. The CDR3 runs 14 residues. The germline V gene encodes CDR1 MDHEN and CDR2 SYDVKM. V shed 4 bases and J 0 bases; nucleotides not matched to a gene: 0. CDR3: CASSWTGSNQPQHF. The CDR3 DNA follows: TGTGCCAGCAGTTGGACAGGTAGCAATCAGCCCCAGCATTTT.

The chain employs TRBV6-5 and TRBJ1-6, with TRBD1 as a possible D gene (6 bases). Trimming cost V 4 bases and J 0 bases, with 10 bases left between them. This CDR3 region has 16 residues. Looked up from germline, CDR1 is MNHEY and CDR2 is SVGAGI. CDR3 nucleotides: TGTGCCAGCAGTTTAGGGGGTGACTCCTATAATTCACCCCTCCACTTT. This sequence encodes CASSLGGDSYNSPLHF.

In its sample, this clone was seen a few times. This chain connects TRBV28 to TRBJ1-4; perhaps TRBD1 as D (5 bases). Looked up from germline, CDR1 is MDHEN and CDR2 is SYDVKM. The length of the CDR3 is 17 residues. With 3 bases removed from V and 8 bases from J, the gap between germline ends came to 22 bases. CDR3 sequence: CASSFPSFGRVGEKLFF. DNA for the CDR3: TGTGCCAGCAGTTTTCCTTCCTTTGGCAGGGTTGGAGAAAAACTGTTTTTT.

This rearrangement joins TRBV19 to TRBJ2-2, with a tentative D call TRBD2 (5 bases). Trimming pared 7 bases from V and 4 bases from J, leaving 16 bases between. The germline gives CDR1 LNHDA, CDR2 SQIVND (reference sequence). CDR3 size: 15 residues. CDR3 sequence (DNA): TGTGCCAGTAAAGTCGACTACCCGAGCACCGGGGAGCTGTTTTTT. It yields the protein CASKVDYPSTGELFF.

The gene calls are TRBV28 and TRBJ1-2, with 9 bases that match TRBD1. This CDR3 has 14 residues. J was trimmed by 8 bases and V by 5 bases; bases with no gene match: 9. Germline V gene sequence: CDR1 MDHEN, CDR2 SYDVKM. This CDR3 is CASSQLNRGHGYTF. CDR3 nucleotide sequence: TGTGCCAGCAGTCAACTGAACAGGGGGCACGGCTACACCTTC.

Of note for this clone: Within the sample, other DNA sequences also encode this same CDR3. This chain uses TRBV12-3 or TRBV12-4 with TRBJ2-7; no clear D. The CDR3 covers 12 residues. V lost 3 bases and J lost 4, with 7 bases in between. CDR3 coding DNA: TGTGCCAGCAGTTTGGGCCTATACGAGCAGTACTTC. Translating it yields CASSLGLYEQYF.

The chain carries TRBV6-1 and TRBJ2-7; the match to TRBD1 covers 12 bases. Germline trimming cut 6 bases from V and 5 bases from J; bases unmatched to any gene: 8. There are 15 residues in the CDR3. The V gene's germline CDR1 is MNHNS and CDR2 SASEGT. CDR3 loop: CASSSRGTGGDEQYF. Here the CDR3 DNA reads TGTGCCAGCAGCTCCAGAGGGACAGGGGGCGACGAGCAGTACTTC.

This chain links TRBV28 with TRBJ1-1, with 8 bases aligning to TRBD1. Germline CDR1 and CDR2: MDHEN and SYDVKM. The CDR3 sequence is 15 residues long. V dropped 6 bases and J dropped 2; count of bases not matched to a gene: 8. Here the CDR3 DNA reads TGTGCCAGCAGACTTGCAGGGGGCCGTAACACTGAAGCTTTCTTT. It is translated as CASRLAGGRNTEAFF. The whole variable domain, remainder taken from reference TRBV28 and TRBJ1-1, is DVKVTQSSRYLVKRTGEKVFLECVQDMDHENMFWYRQDPGLGLRLIYFSYDVKMKEKGDIPEGYSVSREKKERFSLILESASTNQTSMYLCASRLAGGRNTEAFFGQGTRLTVV.

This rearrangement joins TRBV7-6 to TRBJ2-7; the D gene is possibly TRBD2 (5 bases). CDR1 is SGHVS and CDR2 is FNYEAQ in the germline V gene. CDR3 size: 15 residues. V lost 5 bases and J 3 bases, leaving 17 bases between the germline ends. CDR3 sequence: CASSARGSEFYEQYF. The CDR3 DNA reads TGTGCCAGCAGCGCCCGGGGTAGCGAGTTCTACGAGCAGTACTTC.

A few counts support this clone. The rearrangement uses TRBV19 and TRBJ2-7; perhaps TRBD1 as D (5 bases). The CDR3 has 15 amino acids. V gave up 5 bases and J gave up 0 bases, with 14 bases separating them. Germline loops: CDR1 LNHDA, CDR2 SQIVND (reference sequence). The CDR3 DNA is TGTGCCAGTAGTGCAGGGAACAGATACTCCTACGAGCAGTACTTC. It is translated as CASSAGNRYSYEQYF.

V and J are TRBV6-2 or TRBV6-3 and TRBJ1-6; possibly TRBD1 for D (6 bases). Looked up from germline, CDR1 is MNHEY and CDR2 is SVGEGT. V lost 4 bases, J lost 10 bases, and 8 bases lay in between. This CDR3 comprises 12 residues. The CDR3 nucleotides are TGTGCCAGCAGTTCGGGGGGCTCACCCCTCCACTTT. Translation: CASSSGGSPLHF.

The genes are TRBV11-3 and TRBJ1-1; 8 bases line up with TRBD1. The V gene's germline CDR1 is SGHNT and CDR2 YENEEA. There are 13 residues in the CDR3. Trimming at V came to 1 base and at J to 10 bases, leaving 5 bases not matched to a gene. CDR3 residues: CASSLGTGTGAFF. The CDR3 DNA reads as TGTGCCAGCAGCTTAGGTACCGGGACAGGAGCTTTCTTT.

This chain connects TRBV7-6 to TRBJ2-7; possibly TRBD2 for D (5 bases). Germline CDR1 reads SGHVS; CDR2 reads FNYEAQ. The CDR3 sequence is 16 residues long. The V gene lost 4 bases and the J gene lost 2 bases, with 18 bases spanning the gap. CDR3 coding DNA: TGTGCCAGCAGCTCACGCCCGGGATCGTCAGCCTACGAGCAGTACTTC. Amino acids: CASSSRPGSSAYEQYF.

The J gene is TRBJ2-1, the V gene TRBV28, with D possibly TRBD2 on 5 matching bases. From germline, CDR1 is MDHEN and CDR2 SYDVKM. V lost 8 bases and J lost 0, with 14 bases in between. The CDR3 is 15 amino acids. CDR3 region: CASATDWSSYNEQFF. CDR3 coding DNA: TGTGCCAGCGCCACGGACTGGAGCTCCTACAATGAGCAGTTCTTC.

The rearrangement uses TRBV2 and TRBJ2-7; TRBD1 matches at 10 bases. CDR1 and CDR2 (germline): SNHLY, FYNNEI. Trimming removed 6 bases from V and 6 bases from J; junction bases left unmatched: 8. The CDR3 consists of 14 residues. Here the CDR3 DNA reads TGTGCCAGCAGCGGTAAGACAGGGGGCTTCGAGCAGTACTTC. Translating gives CASSGKTGGFEQYF.